This entry lists 23 T cell receptor beta chains sequenced from one sample in a study of blood T cell repertoires in COVID-19. Clones were sequenced by immunoSEQ multiplex PCR, and TCRdb holds only the in-frame ones, with some missing. The data show about 71,000 clones, about four fifths seen once. Sample: peripheral blood. The source of these receptors is a man in his 70s with acute or convalescent COVID-19.

The chain joins TRBV30 to TRBJ2-2, with 13 positions matching TRBD2. V lost 6 bases to trimming and J lost 4 bases; unmatched junction nucleotides: 8. Germline-derived CDR1 and CDR2 are GTSNPN and SVGIG (reference sequence). The CDR3 totals 16 residues. The CDR3 DNA sequence: TGTGCCTGCCGGACTAGCGGGAGCGGGACCACCGGGGAGCTGTTTTTT. Its translation is CACRTSGSGTTGELFF.

The CDR3 loop reads CASGNQGSPPQHF. Here the CDR3 DNA reads TGTGCCAGCGGAAATCAGGGGTCACCGCCCCAGCATTTT. The chain carries TRBV7-2 and TRBJ1-5; tentative D call: TRBD1 (6 bases). The CDR3 runs 13 residues. The V end was cut by 8 bases, the J end by 9 bases, with 17 bases between. The germline V gene has CDR1 SGHTA and CDR2 FQGNSA.

The CDR3 sequence is CASSPNSGASYEQYF. The CDR3 DNA reads TGTGCCAGCTCACCAAATAGCGGGGCCTCCTACGAGCAGTACTTC. This chain joins TRBV18 and TRBJ2-7; 8 nucleotides agree with TRBD2. This CDR3 comprises 15 residues. The germline CDR1 and CDR2 sequences are KGHSH and LQKENI. V lost 2 bases, J lost 0 bases, and 3 bases stayed unmatched.

The J gene is TRBJ2-1, the V gene TRBV5-1; a possible D gene is TRBD1 (6 bases). The CDR3 has 15 amino acids. The V gene lost 2 bases and the J gene lost 1 base, with 10 bases spanning the gap. CDR1 and CDR2 from the germline V gene are SGHRS and YFSETQ. CDR3 protein: CASSFSGQSYNEQFF. CDR3 sequence (DNA): TGCGCCAGCAGCTTTTCCGGACAGTCCTACAATGAGCAGTTCTTC.

The genes are TRBV13 and TRBJ2-3; TRBD2 aligns across 12 bases. J gave up 5 bases and V 8 bases, and 8 bases lay outside the gene matches. CDR3 size: 15 residues. In germline, CDR1 is PRHDT, CDR2 FYEKMQ (reference sequence). The CDR3 reads CASETSGSKGDTQYF. The CDR3 coding sequence is TGTGCCAGCGAGACTAGCGGGAGTAAGGGAGATACGCAGTATTTT.

This CDR3 reads CSVKEQMNTEAFF. As DNA, the CDR3 is TGCAGCGTTAAGGAACAGATGAACACTGAAGCTTTCTTT. J is TRBJ1-1 and V is TRBV29-1; D gene unclear. The CDR3 spans 13 residues. V dropped 5 bases and J dropped 0 bases, with 10 bases sitting between them. CDR1 is SQVTM and CDR2 is ANQGSEA in the germline V gene.

The V and J genes are TRBV7-3 and TRBJ2-2, with 13 bases aligning to TRBD2. Germline V gives CDR1 SGHTA, CDR2 FQGTGA. The CDR3 is 18 residues long. V was pared by 1 base and J by 1 base, with 3 bases of the junction left unmatched. CDR3 amino acids: CASSLKRLAGGNTGELFF. The DNA of the CDR3 is TGTGCCAGCAGCTTAAAGCGACTAGCGGGAGGGAACACCGGGGAGCTGTTTTTT.

This clone was counted a single time. J is TRBJ2-6 and V is TRBV27; no reliable D call. CDR3 length equals 14 residues. Trimming took 4 bases from V and 3 from J, leaving 7 bases between them. Germline V gene sequence: CDR1 MNHEY, CDR2 SMNVEV (reference sequence). The DNA of the CDR3 is TGTGCCAGCAGTTCCTACGTTGGGGCCAACGTCCTGACTTTC. It is translated as CASSSYVGANVLTF.

The genes are TRBV6-6 and TRBJ2-7; maybe TRBD1 (6 bases). This CDR3 spans 16 amino acids. Germline V gene lookup returns CDR1 MNHNY and CDR2 SVGAGI (reference sequence). V was shortened by 6 bases and J by 4 bases, with 22 bases between the two germline ends. CDR3 coding DNA: TGTGCCAGCAGGAACAGGGCCAGCTCGACTTTTTACGAGCAGTACTTC. Its protein is CASRNRASSTFYEQYF.

The chain's CDR3 is CASSKPSVAKNIQYF. CDR3 in DNA: TGTGCCAGCAGCAAACCTAGCGTAGCCAAAAACATTCAGTACTTC. This rearrangement joins TRBV21-1 to TRBJ2-4; the table's D call, TRBD2, was not checked against the DNA. TRBV21-1 is termed a pseudogene. The CDR3 sequence is 15 residues long.

The chain uses TRBV20-1 and TRBJ1-2; 8 nucleotides match TRBD1. The CDR3 sequence is 11 residues long. Germline CDR1 and CDR2: DFQATT and SNEGSKA (reference sequence). The ends lost 5 bases at V and 6 bases at J; junction bases unmatched: 2. As DNA, the CDR3 is TGCAGTGCTGGGGACAGGCATGGCTACACCTTC. Protein sequence: CSAGDRHGYTF.

The chain carries TRBV20-1 and TRBJ1-1, with a weak D call TRBD1 (6 bases). Per germline, CDR1 DFQATT and CDR2 SNEGSKA (reference sequence). V was pared by 7 bases and J by 5 bases, with 20 bases between. The CDR3 consists of 14 residues. The CDR3 DNA reads as TGCAGTGGTAGTGGCGGGGGGCGAAGTACTGAAGCTTTCTTT. Its translation is CSGSGGGRSTEAFF.

J is TRBJ1-5 and V is TRBV2; 7 nucleotides align to TRBD1. Germline CDR1 and CDR2: SNHLY and FYNNEI. The CDR3 totals 15 residues. The J segment lost 5 bases and the V segment lost 6 bases, leaving 10 bases of the junction unmatched. The chain's CDR3 is CASRGMTGRYQPQHF. The DNA for the CDR3 is TGTGCCAGCAGAGGTATGACAGGGAGGTATCAGCCCCAGCATTTT.

This clone was detected a few times. The V gene is TRBV7-9, the J gene TRBJ1-1; D ambiguous. The germline gives CDR1 SEHNR, CDR2 FQNEAQ (reference sequence). This CDR3 is built from 14 residues. Deletions cut 6 bases from V and 2 bases from J, with 13 bases between. CDR3 DNA sequence: TGTGCCAGCAGTCCCCATCGGGAAAACACTGAAGCTTTCTTT. This gives the protein CASSPHRENTEAFF.

This clone showed up just once. V is TRBV28 and J is TRBJ2-7; possible D gene TRBD1, 5 bases. The V gene lost 4 bases and the J gene lost 4 bases, with 20 bases spanning the gap. The CDR3 consists of 16 residues. The germline gives CDR1 MDHEN, CDR2 SYDVKM. CDR3 coding DNA: TGTGCCAGCAGTTCCCTCTCAACAGGTTTTGGGTACGAGCAGTACTTC. It codes for CASSSLSTGFGYEQYF.

The chain combines TRBV6-6 with TRBJ1-4; the D gene is possibly TRBD1 (6 bases). The germline V and J ends were trimmed by 2 bases and 5 bases, with 9 bases remaining between them. There are 14 residues in the CDR3. Germline-derived CDR1 and CDR2 are MNHNY and SVGAGI (reference sequence). CDR3 in amino acids: CASSYGTQNEKLFF. CDR3 in DNA: TGTGCCAGCAGTTACGGGACACAGAATGAAAAACTGTTTTTT.

V and J are TRBV6-5 and TRBJ1-3; D is ambiguous. Per germline, CDR1 MNHEY and CDR2 SVGAGI. This CDR3 region has 16 residues. Trimming removed 0 bases from V and 0 bases from J, with 9 bases in between. The CDR3 DNA sequence: TGTGCCAGCAGTTACTCTGGGCCGTTCTCTGGAAACACCATATATTTT. This sequence encodes CASSYSGPFSGNTIYF.

This chain connects TRBV29-1 to TRBJ2-5; TRBD1 aligns across 10 bases. V lost 1 base to trimming and J lost 5 bases; unmatched junction nucleotides: 10. In germline, CDR1 is SQVTM, CDR2 ANQGSEA. CDR3 length equals 16 residues. The CDR3 nucleotides read TGCAGCGTTGAAGGGGTACAGGACAGGGGGAGGGAGACCCAGTACTTC. Translating it yields CSVEGVQDRGRETQYF. The whole variable domain, filled in from reference TRBV29-1 and TRBJ2-5, reads SAVISQKPSRDICQRGTSLTIQCQVDSQVTMMFWYRQQPGQSLTLIATANQGSEATYESGFVIDKFPISRPNLTFSTLTVSNMSPEDSSIYLCSVEGVQDRGRETQYFGPGTRLLVL.

The chain couples TRBV7-3 to TRBJ2-3, with 9 nucleotides matching TRBD2. This CDR3 contains 17 residues. Unmatched junction bases numbered 8, after V lost 2 bases and J lost 2 bases. Germline V lookup: CDR1 SGHTA, CDR2 FQGTGA. CDR3: CASSLYMSSGTTDTQYF. In nucleotides, the CDR3 is TGTGCCAGCAGCTTATATATGTCTAGCGGGACCACAGATACGCAGTATTTT.

The rearrangement links TRBV30 to TRBJ2-2; TRBD2 matches at 12 bases. The CDR3 consists of 18 residues. Germline trimming cut 0 bases from V and 5 bases from J; bases unmatched to any gene: 10. The germline CDR1 and CDR2 sequences are GTSNPN and SVGIG (reference sequence). CDR3 DNA sequence: TGTGCCTGGAGTGTACCGCTAGCGGGAGGGCCAGGTACCGGGGAGCTGTTTTTT. Amino acid sequence: CAWSVPLAGGPGTGELFF.

The gene calls are TRBV27 and TRBJ2-3; D may be TRBD1 (6 bases). The CDR3 contains 19 residues. V was cut by 2 bases and J by 4 bases, with 25 bases left in between. Per germline, CDR1 MNHEY and CDR2 SMNVEV (reference sequence). CDR3 in amino acids: CASSLRIVGASSSADTQYF. The CDR3 DNA sequence: TGTGCCAGCAGTTTAAGAATCGTGGGGGCTTCCTCGAGTGCAGATACGCAGTATTTT.

This sequence joins TRBV4-1 and TRBJ1-6; 10 positions agree with TRBD1. V was clipped by 1 base and J by 10 bases; unmatched bases: 4. The CDR3 is made up of 15 amino acids. Germline V CDR1 and CDR2: MGHRA, YSYEKL. CDR3 region: CASSQGQGAKSPLHF. The DNA for the CDR3 is TGCGCCAGCAGCCAAGGACAGGGGGCGAAGTCACCCCTCCACTTT.

The V call is TRBV6-5, the J call TRBJ1-3; unclear D gene. Looked up from germline, CDR1 is MNHEY and CDR2 is SVGAGI. V was shortened by 0 bases and J by 0 bases, with 9 bases between the two germline ends. This CDR3 has 16 residues. CDR3 residues: CASSYSSVSSGNTIYF. The CDR3 DNA follows: TGTGCCAGCAGTTACTCGAGTGTAAGCTCTGGAAACACCATATATTTT.